These 27 T cell receptor beta chains came from one sample sequenced in a study of blood T cell repertoires in COVID-19. The assay was immunoSEQ multiplex PCR, and TCRdb's table has in-frame clones only and misses some. This sample has tens of thousands of clones; approximately 85% occur once, and the top ten carry approximately 4.6%. Sequencing was done on a sample of peripheral blood. These receptors were obtained from a human donor in a cohort sampled during active COVID-19.

The sample holds one count of this clone. The chain combines TRBV6-2 or TRBV6-3 with TRBJ2-1; 9 nucleotides line up with TRBD1. The CDR3 spans 12 residues. The V gene's germline CDR1 is MNHEY and CDR2 SVGEGT. The V segment lost 5 bases and the J segment 11 bases; nucleotides outside the gene matches: 4. CDR3 residues: CASSEGQGKQFF. CDR3 DNA: TGTGCCAGCAGTGAGGGACAGGGCAAGCAGTTCTTC.

The CDR3 region has the DNA TGCGCCAGCAGCCAAGATTTGGTGGGACTAGCGGGGGGGCACACAGATACGCAGTATTTT. It specifies CASSQDLVGLAGGHTDTQYF. The chain recombines TRBV4-3 with TRBJ2-3, with 16 bases that match TRBD2. The CDR3 spans 20 residues. V lost 0 bases and J lost 2; bases outside the gene matches: 8. Germline V gene data show CDR1 as LGHNA and CDR2 as YSLEER.

This chain uses TRBV5-1 with TRBJ2-7; 8 bases fit TRBD1. Germline V gene data show CDR1 as SGHRS and CDR2 as YFSETQ. The CDR3 loop spans 14 amino acids. V gave up 4 bases and J gave up 6 bases; unmatched junction bases: 9. The CDR3 DNA reads as TGCGCCAGCAGCATTGACAGGGGAAATAGCGAGCAGTACTTC. This gives the protein CASSIDRGNSEQYF.

The V and J genes are TRBV5-5 and TRBJ2-2; D is uncertain. The CDR3 extends over 11 amino acids. Deletions cut 1 base from V and 8 bases from J, with 3 bases between. Germline V gives CDR1 SGHKS, CDR2 YYEKEE (reference sequence). Here the CDR3 reads CASSLLGELFF. DNA for the CDR3: TGTGCCAGCAGCTTGTTAGGGGAGCTGTTTTTT. Complete variable domain (other parts from reference TRBV5-5 and TRBJ2-2): DAGVTQSPTHLIKTRGQQVTLRCSPISGHKSVSWYQQVLGQGPQFIFQYYEKEERGRGNFPDRFSARQFPNYSSELNVNALLLGDSALYLCASSLLGELFFGEGSRLTVL.

This clone was detected once. The chain employs TRBV7-2 and TRBJ1-5; no clear D gene. Per germline, CDR1 SGHTA and CDR2 FQGNSA. V shed 3 bases and J shed 4 bases, with 10 bases lying between them. The CDR3 covers 14 residues. The CDR3 region has the DNA TGTGCCAGCAGCTTGGGCACGCTAAATCAGCCCCAGCATTTT. As protein: CASSLGTLNQPQHF.

The gene calls are TRBV19 and TRBJ1-1; 7 positions agree with TRBD1. This CDR3 has 14 residues. The V and J ends lost 2 bases and 0 bases, in that order; junction bases with no gene match: 0. Germline-derived CDR1 and CDR2 are LNHDA and SQIVND (reference sequence). CDR3 region: CASSITGVNTEAFF. CDR3 bases: TGTGCCAGTAGTATAACAGGGGTGAACACTGAAGCTTTCTTT.

The V call is TRBV29-1, the J call TRBJ1-1, with TRBD1 matching over 8 bases. The CDR3 extends over 13 amino acids. Germline CDR1 SQVTM, CDR2 ANQGSEA. After removal of 5 bases from V and 5 bases from J, the junction contained 7 bases not matched to a gene. The CDR3 here is CSVTGQGGTEAFF. CDR3 sequence (DNA): TGCAGCGTTACCGGACAGGGAGGTACTGAAGCTTTCTTT.

This clone was observed a few times. The rearrangement links TRBV30 to TRBJ1-6, with D possibly TRBD1 on 5 matching bases. Trimming took off 3 bases at V and 7 bases at J, with 13 bases between the two ends. This CDR3 is 14 amino acids long. Germline values: CDR1 GTSNPN, CDR2 SVGIG (reference sequence). The CDR3 region has the DNA TGTGCCTGGAGCCCCCGGGGGGGGAATTCACCCCTCCACTTT. Its protein product is CAWSPRGGNSPLHF.

In its sample, this clone was seen once. The J gene is TRBJ2-2, the V gene TRBV5-6; perhaps TRBD2 as D (5 bases). Germline values: CDR1 SGHDT, CDR2 YYEEEE. Trimming removed 5 bases at V and 4 bases at J, with 15 bases between. This CDR3 is built from 15 residues. For the CDR3, the DNA is TGTGCCAGCAGTCCCCCGGGGTTAATCACCGGGGAGCTGTTTTTT. This sequence encodes CASSPPGLITGELFF. Full variable domain (outside the CDR3, taken from reference TRBV5-6 and TRBJ2-2): DAGVTQSPTHLIKTRGQQVTLRCSPKSGHDTVSWYQQALGQGPQFIFQYYEEEERQRGNFPDRFSGHQFPNYSSELNVNALLLGDSALYLCASSPPGLITGELFFGEGSRLTVL.

The chain uses TRBV28 and TRBJ2-5; a possible D gene is TRBD1 (6 bases). The germline V gene has CDR1 MDHEN and CDR2 SYDVKM. Deletions cut 8 bases from V and 4 bases from J, with 11 bases between. The CDR3 totals 12 residues. In DNA, the CDR3 is TGTGCCAGCCGACAGGTGGGAGAGACCCAGTACTTC. Translating gives CASRQVGETQYF.

The CDR3 DNA reads TGTGCCAGCAGCCCCAGGGGAGCCGGGGGGACAGATACGCAGTATTTT. Protein product: CASSPRGAGGTDTQYF. V usage is TRBV7-3 and J usage is TRBJ2-3, with D perhaps matching TRBD2 (7 bases). V was cut by 5 bases and J by 3 bases, with 18 bases left in between. CDR1 SGHTA and CDR2 FQGTGA come from the germline V gene. The CDR3 contains 16 residues.

V is TRBV10-3 and J is TRBJ1-4; 7 bases match TRBD1. V was clipped by 1 base and J by 7 bases; unmatched bases: 9. The CDR3 length is 16 residues. Per the germline V gene, CDR1 is ENHRY and CDR2 is SYGVKD. The CDR3: CAISEFDRARGEKLFF. CDR3 sequence (DNA): TGTGCCATCAGTGAGTTCGACAGGGCTCGGGGTGAAAAACTGTTTTTT.

This clone has a single count. This sequence joins TRBV4-3 and TRBJ2-1; perhaps TRBD1 as D (5 bases). This CDR3 has 17 amino acids. Deletions cut 2 bases from V and 7 bases from J, with 21 bases between. The germline V gene encodes CDR1 LGHNA and CDR2 YSLEER. CDR3 sequence (DNA): TGCGCCAGCAGCCAACGCGTAACAGGACCTTTATGGAATGAGCAGTTCTTC. Translated, it gives CASSQRVTGPLWNEQFF.

This chain connects TRBV24-1 to TRBJ2-2; no reliable D call. The CDR3 contains 12 residues. Germline V CDR1 and CDR2: KGHDR, SFDVKD. Deletions cut 1 base from V and 9 bases from J, with 5 bases between. Here the CDR3 DNA reads TGTGCCACCAGTGATTTTGGCTGGGAGCTGTTTTTT. Translation gives CATSDFGWELFF.

The chain is built from TRBV3-1 (or the pseudogene TRBV3-2) and TRBJ1-5, with 7 bases lining up with TRBD1. CDR3 size: 13 residues. Germline V gene data show CDR1 as LGHDT and CDR2 as YNNKEL (reference sequence). V was clipped by 4 bases and J by 5 bases; unmatched bases: 2. The CDR3 bases are TGTGCCAGCAGCCCGGACAGGTATCAGCCCCAGCATTTT. Translating gives CASSPDRYQPQHF.

This chain joins TRBV5-1 and TRBJ1-3; D perhaps matches TRBD1 (6 bases). The germline V gene has CDR1 SGHRS and CDR2 YFSETQ. V lost 0 bases to trimming and J lost 0 bases, with 16 bases between them. The CDR3 spans 18 residues. The CDR3 loop reads CASSLVPASRGSGNTIYF. The DNA for the CDR3 is TGCGCCAGCAGCTTGGTCCCAGCCTCCAGGGGCTCTGGAAACACCATATATTTT.

V gene TRBV6-1 combines with J gene TRBJ2-7; 9 nucleotides agree with TRBD2. Looked up from germline, CDR1 is MNHNS and CDR2 is SASEGT. The CDR3 extends over 15 amino acids. Trimming at V came to 1 base and at J to 2 bases, leaving 3 bases not matched to a gene. CDR3 sequence: CASSEGTSVAYEQYF. In DNA form, the CDR3 reads TGTGCCAGCAGTGAAGGGACTAGCGTTGCCTACGAGCAGTACTTC.

The chain combines TRBV7-6 with TRBJ2-1; TRBD2 agrees at 12 bases. The CDR3 consists of 15 residues. Trimming removed 2 bases from V and 8 bases from J; junction bases left unmatched: 4. The germline CDR1 and CDR2 sequences are SGHVS and FNYEAQ. CDR3 protein: CASSLLAGGPDEQFF. The CDR3 DNA reads as TGTGCCAGCAGCTTACTAGCGGGAGGGCCAGATGAGCAGTTCTTC.

The chain has TRBV29-1 and TRBJ1-2; D not certain. Germline values: CDR1 SQVTM, CDR2 ANQGSEA. Trimming cost V 7 bases and J 8 bases, with 14 bases left between them. CDR3 size: 11 residues. In DNA, the CDR3 is TGCAGCGGGCTTACAGAGAAAGGCTACACCTTC. Its protein is CSGLTEKGYTF.

For this clone: An end of the junction differs from the germline gene, which may be a read error. The J gene is TRBJ2-6, the V gene TRBV27; TRBD1 might be the D (7 bases). This CDR3 has 15 residues. Germline CDR1 MNHEY, CDR2 SMNVEV (reference sequence). The CDR3 DNA reads as TGTGCCAGCGGTTTCAGGGGGGCTGGGGCCAACGTCCTGACTTTC. It encodes CASGFRGAGANVLTF.

The J gene is TRBJ2-2, the V gene TRBV5-1; 8 nucleotides align to TRBD2. There are 16 residues in the CDR3. Trimming removed 1 base from V and 6 bases from J; junction bases left unmatched: 8. CDR1 and CDR2 (germline): SGHRS, YFSETQ. For the CDR3, the DNA is TGCGCCAGCAGCTTGCCTCGGGAGGGCTCCCCCGGGGAGCTGTTTTTT. It codes for CASSLPREGSPGELFF.

V is TRBV9 and J is TRBJ2-2; D possibly corresponds to TRBD2 (6 bases). The CDR3 is made up of 15 amino acids. The germline gives CDR1 SGDLS, CDR2 YYNGEE. Trimming shortened V by 1 base and J by 2 bases, and 9 bases separated the two germline ends. CDR3 in DNA: TGTGCCAGCAGCGTATCGGGACTTAACACCGGGGAGCTGTTTTTT. Translating gives CASSVSGLNTGELFF.

The chain has TRBV10-3 and TRBJ1-1; maybe TRBD1 (5 bases). Germline lookup yields CDR1 ENHRY and CDR2 SYGVKD. V shed 2 bases and J shed 0 bases, with 7 bases lying between them. This CDR3 is 14 amino acids long. The CDR3 DNA follows: TGTGCCATCAGTGAGGAGACAGTGAACACTGAAGCTTTCTTT. Its translation is CAISEETVNTEAFF.

This chain links TRBV5-6 with TRBJ2-7; D is possibly TRBD1 (5 bases). From germline, CDR1 is SGHDT and CDR2 YYEEEE. This CDR3 contains 13 residues. V lost 6 bases and J 0 bases, leaving 10 bases between the germline ends. CDR3 DNA: TGTGCCAGCAACCTCAGGGTCTCCTACGAGCAGTACTTC. This encodes CASNLRVSYEQYF.

The V and J genes are TRBV7-9 and TRBJ2-4, with 7 bases identical to TRBD2. The CDR3 has 16 residues. The trim removed 1 base at V and 2 bases at J, leaving 5 bases unmatched. Germline-derived CDR1 and CDR2 are SEHNR and FQNEAQ (reference sequence). CDR3 coding DNA: TGTGCCAGCAGCTTAGGAGGGGAGGGGTCCAAAAACATTCAGTACTTC. This translates into CASSLGGEGSKNIQYF.

The table lists this clone with a count of one. The chain links TRBV2 to TRBJ1-6; 9 bases line up with TRBD1. The junction had 7 bases not matched to a gene; V was cut back by 8 bases and J by 8 bases. CDR1 and CDR2 (germline): SNHLY, FYNNEI. The CDR3 contains 14 residues. The CDR3 bases are TGTGCCAGCGGCCGGGACAGGGAATATTCACCCCTCCACTTT. This sequence encodes CASGRDREYSPLHF.

The chain recombines TRBV25-1 with TRBJ2-1; 11 bases are a match to TRBD2. Germline loops: CDR1 MGHDK, CDR2 SYGVNS. The ends lost 7 bases at V and 5 bases at J; junction bases unmatched: 7. The CDR3 covers 15 residues. The CDR3 loop reads CASKQLAGANNEQFF. The CDR3, as DNA: TGTGCCAGCAAACAACTAGCGGGGGCTAACAATGAGCAGTTCTTC.